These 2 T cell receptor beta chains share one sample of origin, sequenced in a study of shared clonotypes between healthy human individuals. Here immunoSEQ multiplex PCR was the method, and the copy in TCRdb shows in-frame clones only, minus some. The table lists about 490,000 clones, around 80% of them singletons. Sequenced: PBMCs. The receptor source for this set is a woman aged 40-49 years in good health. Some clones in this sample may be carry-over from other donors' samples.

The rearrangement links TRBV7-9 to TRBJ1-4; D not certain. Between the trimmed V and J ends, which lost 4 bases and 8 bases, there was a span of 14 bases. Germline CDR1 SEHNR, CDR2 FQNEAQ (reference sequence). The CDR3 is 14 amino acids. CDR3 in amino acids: CASSSTTATEKLFF. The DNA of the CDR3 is TGTGCCAGCAGCTCCACTACAGCAACGGAAAAACTGTTTTTT.

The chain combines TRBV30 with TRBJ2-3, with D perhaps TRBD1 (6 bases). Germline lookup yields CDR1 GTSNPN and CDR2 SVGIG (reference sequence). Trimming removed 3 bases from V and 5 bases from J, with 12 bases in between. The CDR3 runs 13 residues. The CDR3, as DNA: TGTGCCTGGAGCGCCAAAGGGGGAGATACGCAGTATTTT. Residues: CAWSAKGGDTQYF.